This TCR beta chain stems from a study of graft-versus-host responses after intestinal transplantation. This clone was recorded once. What it binds is unknown. This CDR3 is 15 amino acids long. The V segment lost 0 bases and the J segment 6 bases; nucleotides outside the gene matches: 6. Germline V gene sequence: CDR1 MGHRA, CDR2 YSYEKL. The table came from immunoSEQ multiplex PCR; TCRdb's copy has only in-frame clones and leaves some out. The sample shows about 70,000 clones, around 91% of them seen only once. The V call is TRBV4-1, the J call TRBJ1-2, with 8 bases aligning to TRBD1. This clonotype was sampled from a human donor who received an intestinal transplant. Material: unstimulated CD8+ T cells sorted from spleen or lymph node cells, obtained before intestinal transplant. DNA of the CDR3: TGCGCCAGCAGCCAAGATCCTTCAGGGGGCAATGGCTACACCTTC. This gives the protein CASSQDPSGGNGYTF.